Following are 32 T cell receptor beta chains from one sample sequenced in a study of shared clonotypes between healthy human individuals. Naive CD8 cells lacked CD45RO and underwent positive selection for CCR7, leaving out terminally differentiated effector memory CD45RA+ cells. The method was immunoSEQ multiplex PCR; TCRdb's version includes in-frame clones alone and lacks a portion of them. Of about 2.1 million clones in the sample, around 93% are singletons; the top ten hold roughly 1.7%. Sample: naive CD8+ T cells from PBMCs. The receptors were sampled from a man between 18 and 29 years old in good health. Some clones in this sample may be carry-over from other donors' samples.

This chain joins TRBV4-1 and TRBJ2-5; the D gene is possibly TRBD1 (6 bases). Trimming took off 0 bases at V and 5 bases at J, with 16 bases between the two ends. This CDR3 region has 16 residues. The germline V gene encodes CDR1 MGHRA and CDR2 YSYEKL. The CDR3 here is CASSQDRTVVLETQYF. The DNA of the CDR3 is TGCGCCAGCAGCCAAGATAGGACAGTTGTTTTGGAGACCCAGTACTTC.

This clone was counted a few times. The V gene is TRBV11-1, the J gene TRBJ1-1; 9 bases are a match to TRBD1. Germline V CDR1 and CDR2: SGHAT, FQDESV (reference sequence). CDR3 size: 13 residues. Trimming removed 5 bases from V and 6 bases from J; junction bases left unmatched: 4. DNA for the CDR3: TGTGCCAGCAGCGTGACAGGGGGGCCTGAAGCTTTCTTT. It is translated as CASSVTGGPEAFF.

The chain joins TRBV18 to TRBJ2-2; 8 bases fit TRBD1. V shed 6 bases and J 4 bases; nucleotides not matched to a gene: 7. This CDR3 is built from 15 residues. CDR1 is KGHSH, CDR2 LQKENI, per germline. CDR3 sequence (DNA): TGTGCCAGCTCCCCCAGGGGGCGAGGCACCGGGGAGCTGTTTTTT. Encoded protein: CASSPRGRGTGELFF.

The chain combines TRBV7-9 with TRBJ2-5, with a possible D match to TRBD2 (6 bases). V gave up 5 bases and J gave up 2 bases, with 15 bases separating them. The CDR3 covers 15 residues. The germline CDR1 and CDR2 sequences are SEHNR and FQNEAQ (reference sequence). DNA for the CDR3: TGTGCCAGCAGCCCTTCGATGGGAGGACAAGAGACCCAGTACTTC. It codes for CASSPSMGGQETQYF.

A remark on this clone: The sample carries other DNA sequences with the same CDR3. The genes are TRBV7-9 and TRBJ2-7; D gene unclear. Germline-derived CDR1 and CDR2 are SEHNR and FQNEAQ (reference sequence). The CDR3 length is 13 residues. Trimming stripped 1 base from V and 3 bases from J, with 7 bases between. This CDR3 reads CASSLGGVYEQYF. CDR3 DNA: TGTGCCAGCAGCTTAGGTGGCGTCTACGAGCAGTACTTC.

The chain recombines TRBV28 with TRBJ2-7, with D perhaps matching TRBD1 or TRBD2 (5 bases each). The CDR3 totals 16 residues. Germline V gene sequence: CDR1 MDHEN, CDR2 SYDVKM. V lost 4 bases, J lost 0 bases, and 16 bases lay in between. The CDR3 loop is CASSSHRDLPSYEQYF. Written as DNA, the CDR3 is TGTGCCAGCAGTTCCCACCGGGACCTACCCTCCTACGAGCAGTACTTC.

V gene TRBV19 combines with J gene TRBJ2-1, with D perhaps being TRBD1 or TRBD2 (5 bases each). V lost 0 bases to trimming and J lost 8 bases, with 11 bases between them. The CDR3 contains 14 residues. The germline CDR1 and CDR2 sequences are LNHDA and SQIVND (reference sequence). The CDR3 protein is CASSIDLQGDEQFF. CDR3 nucleotides: TGTGCCAGTAGTATAGATCTTCAGGGAGATGAGCAGTTCTTC.

Concerning this clone itself: Other DNA sequences from this sample encode an identical CDR3 as well. The V and J genes are TRBV27 and TRBJ2-7, with no clear D. CDR3 size: 11 residues. Per germline, CDR1 MNHEY and CDR2 SMNVEV (reference sequence). Trimming left V 2 bases short and J 5 bases short, with 4 bases between. The CDR3 nucleotides read TGTGCCAGCAGTTTAGGTGACGAGCAGTACTTC. Protein sequence: CASSLGDEQYF.

V usage is TRBV19 and J usage is TRBJ1-2; D is perhaps TRBD1 (6 bases). The CDR3 has 15 residues. Trimming cost V 4 bases and J 3 bases, with 15 bases left between them. Germline CDR1 reads LNHDA; CDR2 reads SQIVND (reference sequence). The CDR3 protein is CASSTRAGVHYGYTF. The CDR3 DNA reads TGTGCCAGTAGTACTCGAGCAGGGGTACACTATGGCTACACCTTC.

This chain uses TRBV28 with TRBJ2-3; the D gene is possibly TRBD1 (6 bases). Germline values: CDR1 MDHEN, CDR2 SYDVKM. The CDR3 is 15 residues long. Trimming took off 3 bases at V and 2 bases at J, with 12 bases between the two ends. The CDR3 sequence: CASSLEQGVTDTQYF. DNA for the CDR3: TGTGCCAGCAGTTTGGAACAGGGCGTCACAGATACGCAGTATTTT.

The rearrangement joins TRBV7-8 to TRBJ1-5; 9 positions agree with TRBD1. The CDR3 contains 13 residues. Trimming removed 5 bases from V and 9 bases from J; junction bases left unmatched: 5. Germline V CDR1 and CDR2: SGHVS, FQNEAQ. CDR3 coding DNA: TGTGCCAGCAGCATGACAGGGGGAAGGCCCCAGCATTTT. This encodes CASSMTGGRPQHF.

This clone appeared many times. This same CDR3 is encoded by further DNA sequences in the sample. This sequence joins TRBV4-1 and TRBJ2-2; D may be TRBD1 or TRBD2 (6 bases each). CDR3 length: 15 amino acids. CDR1 is MGHRA, CDR2 YSYEKL, per germline. With 4 bases removed from V and 4 bases from J, the gap between germline ends came to 13 bases. CDR3: CASSPLGGGTGELFF. The CDR3 DNA is TGCGCCAGCAGCCCTTTGGGGGGCGGCACCGGGGAGCTGTTTTTT.

The V gene is TRBV28, the J gene TRBJ2-7; the D gene is possibly TRBD1 (6 bases). V lost 4 bases, J lost 5 bases, and 15 bases lay in between. Germline assignment: CDR1 MDHEN and CDR2 SYDVKM. The CDR3 extends over 14 amino acids. Written as DNA, the CDR3 is TGTGCCAGCAGTTGGTCGACAGGAGGTCACGAGCAGTACTTC. Its protein is CASSWSTGGHEQYF.

The chain recombines TRBV6-1 with TRBJ2-1, with TRBD2 matching over 12 bases. The length of the CDR3 is 15 residues. The ends lost 6 bases at V and 6 bases at J; junction bases unmatched: 6. Per germline, CDR1 MNHNS and CDR2 SASEGT. The CDR3 bases are TGTGCCAGCAGCAATCCGGGACTAGCGGGCAATGAGCAGTTCTTC. Residues: CASSNPGLAGNEQFF.

Details on this clone: Other DNA sequences in the same sample also yield this CDR3. The chain is built from TRBV19 and TRBJ2-5; TRBD1 might be the D (6 bases). In germline, CDR1 is LNHDA, CDR2 SQIVND (reference sequence). The ends were cut back, 5 bases at V and 2 bases at J, with 12 bases in the middle. CDR3 length equals 14 residues. The CDR3 region has the DNA TGTGCCAGTAGTCCCAGGACAGTACAAGAGACCCAGTACTTC. It encodes CASSPRTVQETQYF.

V usage is TRBV10-3 and J usage is TRBJ2-1; TRBD1 or TRBD2 may be the D gene (6 bases each). This CDR3 contains 17 residues. The V gene's germline CDR1 is ENHRY and CDR2 SYGVKD. V lost 8 bases and J lost 2, with 22 bases in between. Here the CDR3 reads CAISDLGGSLTYNEQFF. In DNA form, the CDR3 reads TGTGCCATCTCCGACCTAGGGGGGAGTTTAACCTACAATGAGCAGTTCTTC.

The chain carries TRBV7-9 and TRBJ2-5; 8 nucleotides align to TRBD2. Losses at the gene ends were 5 bases for V and 5 bases for J; bases not matched to a gene: 10. Germline assignment: CDR1 SEHNR and CDR2 FQNEAQ (reference sequence). The length of the CDR3 is 15 residues. The CDR3 DNA reads as TGTGCCAGCAGCCCCGGGGGGGTCCTCGGGGAGACCCAGTACTTC. Translated, it gives CASSPGGVLGETQYF. The full variable domain, in which reference TRBV7-9 and TRBJ2-5 provide the parts outside the CDR3, is DTGVSQNPRHKITKRGQNVTFRCDPISEHNRLYWYRQTLGQGPEFLTYFQNEAQLEKSRLLSDRFSAERPKGSFSTLEIQRTEQGDSAMYLCASSPGGVLGETQYFGPGTRLLVL.

Comment on this clone: The sample contains more than one DNA sequence encoding this CDR3. The rearrangement uses TRBV7-9 and TRBJ1-1; D gene uncertain. CDR3 size: 12 residues. Germline CDR1 SEHNR, CDR2 FQNEAQ (reference sequence). The V gene lost 0 bases and the J gene lost 5 bases, with 4 bases spanning the gap. The CDR3 is CASSLAKTEAFF. The CDR3 DNA reads as TGTGCCAGCAGCTTAGCCAAGACTGAAGCTTTCTTT.

The chain joins TRBV29-1 to TRBJ2-7; 7 nucleotides align to TRBD1. J gave up 4 bases and V 0 bases, and 6 bases lay outside the gene matches. The CDR3 consists of 14 residues. Per the germline V gene, CDR1 is SQVTM and CDR2 is ANQGSEA. CDR3 nucleotide sequence: TGCAGCGTTGAAGATCCGGCAGGGGGATACGAGCAGTACTTC. This sequence encodes CSVEDPAGGYEQYF.

The chain carries TRBV6-5 and TRBJ2-7, with 7 bases identical to TRBD1. The CDR3 length is 15 residues. With 4 bases clipped from V and 3 bases from J, the junction kept 9 bases outside the gene matches. The germline CDR1 and CDR2 sequences are MNHEY and SVGAGI. The CDR3 DNA sequence: TGTGCCAGCAGTTCGGACAGGAACAGTTACTACGAGCAGTACTTC. Protein product: CASSSDRNSYYEQYF.

Regarding this clone: In the same sample, other DNA sequences code for this CDR3. This sequence joins TRBV5-1 and TRBJ2-7, with D unclear. Trimming left V 0 bases short and J 5 bases short, with 12 bases between. The CDR3 has 14 amino acids. In germline, CDR1 is SGHRS, CDR2 YFSETQ. The CDR3 DNA sequence: TGCGCCAGCAGCTTGGTAGACCGGGCCCACGAGCAGTACTTC. It translates to CASSLVDRAHEQYF.

The chain carries TRBV29-1 and TRBJ2-3, with D possibly TRBD2 on 6 matching bases. The CDR3 has 13 residues. Germline V lookup: CDR1 SQVTM, CDR2 ANQGSEA. The V end lost 8 bases, the J end lost 0 bases, and 12 bases lay between the germline ends. The CDR3 nucleotides read TGCAGCCCAATAGCGGCTAGCACAGATACGCAGTATTTT. It translates to CSPIAASTDTQYF.

V and J are TRBV27 and TRBJ2-7; 11 bases line up with TRBD1. The germline CDR1 and CDR2 sequences are MNHEY and SMNVEV (reference sequence). This CDR3 comprises 17 residues. The ends lost 5 bases at V and 6 bases at J; junction bases unmatched: 15. The CDR3 nucleotides read TGTGCCAGCAGTCGGCGGACAGGGGGCGCCGCGAACAGCGAGCAGTACTTC. Its translation: CASSRRTGGAANSEQYF.

This chain joins TRBV7-9 and TRBJ2-7; D ambiguous. Germline values: CDR1 SEHNR, CDR2 FQNEAQ (reference sequence). This CDR3 comprises 13 residues. The V and J ends lost 5 bases and 4 bases respectively, with 12 bases between them. CDR3: CASSHPQGYEQYF. DNA of the CDR3: TGTGCCAGCAGCCACCCCCAAGGGTACGAGCAGTACTTC.

The chain has TRBV6-1 and TRBJ2-7; maybe TRBD1 (6 bases). V lost 5 bases and J 5 bases, leaving 7 bases between the germline ends. This CDR3 is built from 11 residues. CDR1 and CDR2 from the germline V gene are MNHNS and SASEGT. In nucleotides, the CDR3 is TGTGCCAGCAGTTACAGGGACGAGCAGTACTTC. It translates to CASSYRDEQYF.

This clone is a singleton in its sample. This chain joins TRBV27 and TRBJ2-7; a possible D gene is TRBD2 (6 bases). The CDR3 covers 13 residues. Germline V gene lookup returns CDR1 MNHEY and CDR2 SMNVEV (reference sequence). The V gene lost 8 bases and the J gene lost 3 bases, with 14 bases spanning the gap. As DNA, the CDR3 is TGTGCCAGCGCTATGCGGGGTTTCTACGAGCAGTACTTC. It codes for CASAMRGFYEQYF.

The chain carries TRBV11-2 and TRBJ2-7, with D unclear. CDR3 length: 11 amino acids. Germline loops: CDR1 SGHAT, CDR2 FQNNGV. V was cut by 5 bases and J by 1 base, with 3 bases left in between. CDR3 sequence reads: CASSTSYEQYF. CDR3 nucleotides: TGTGCCAGCAGCACTTCCTACGAGCAGTACTTC.

The chain employs TRBV28 and TRBJ1-4, with no clear D. Trimming shortened V by 2 bases and J by 8 bases, and 12 bases separated the two germline ends. Germline assignment: CDR1 MDHEN and CDR2 SYDVKM. The CDR3 runs 14 residues. CDR3 bases: TGTGCCAGCAGTTTACACCCCCAAGGCGAAAAACTGTTTTTT. Translation gives CASSLHPQGEKLFF.

The rearrangement links TRBV7-9 to TRBJ2-2; D is ambiguous. The CDR3 has 12 residues. The ends were cut back, 5 bases at V and 6 bases at J, with 7 bases in the middle. The germline V gene encodes CDR1 SEHNR and CDR2 FQNEAQ (reference sequence). The CDR3 protein is CASSRGPGELFF. CDR3 nucleotide sequence: TGTGCCAGCAGCCGCGGTCCCGGGGAGCTGTTTTTT.

Notes on this clone: The sample holds other DNA sequences that translate to the same CDR3. The chain is built from TRBV28 and TRBJ2-7; D gene unclear. Trimming cost V 3 bases and J 3 bases, with 6 bases left between them. CDR3 size: 12 residues. Germline CDR1 reads MDHEN; CDR2 reads SYDVKM. CDR3 sequence reads: CASSLRDYEQYF. In DNA, the CDR3 is TGTGCCAGCAGTTTGAGAGACTACGAGCAGTACTTC.

The rearrangement uses TRBV19 and TRBJ1-1; D may be TRBD1 (6 bases). The ends were cut back, 4 bases at V and 5 bases at J, with 20 bases in the middle. There are 16 residues in the CDR3. The germline CDR1 and CDR2 sequences are LNHDA and SQIVND (reference sequence). CDR3 nucleotide sequence: TGTGCCAGTAGTAACTTTCGGCAGGGGCCGGAGACTGAAGCTTTCTTT. It translates to CASSNFRQGPETEAFF.

The chain recombines TRBV4-2 with TRBJ1-2, with 7 bases that match TRBD1. The CDR3 contains 14 residues. CDR1 is LGHNA and CDR2 is YNFKEQ in the germline V gene. V gave up 1 base and J gave up 5 bases; unmatched junction bases: 4. This chain's CDR3 is CASSQVAGGYGYTF. The CDR3 DNA follows: TGTGCCAGCAGCCAAGTAGCAGGGGGTTATGGCTACACCTTC.